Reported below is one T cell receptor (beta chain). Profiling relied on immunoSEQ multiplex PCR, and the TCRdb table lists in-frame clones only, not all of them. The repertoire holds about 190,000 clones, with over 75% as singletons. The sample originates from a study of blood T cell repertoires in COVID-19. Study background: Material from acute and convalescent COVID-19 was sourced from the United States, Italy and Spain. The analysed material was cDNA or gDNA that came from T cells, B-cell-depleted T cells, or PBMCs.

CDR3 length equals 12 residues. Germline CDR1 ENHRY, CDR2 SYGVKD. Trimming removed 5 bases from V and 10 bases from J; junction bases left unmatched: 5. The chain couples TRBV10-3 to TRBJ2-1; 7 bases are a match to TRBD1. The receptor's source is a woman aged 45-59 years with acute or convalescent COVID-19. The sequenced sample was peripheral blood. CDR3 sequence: CAISSRGNEQFF. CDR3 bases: TGTGCCATCAGTTCCAGGGGGAACGAGCAGTTCTTC.